In its sample, the clone carrying this TCR beta chain was seen many times. The record originates from a study of T cells in Graves' hyperthyroidism and ophthalmopathy. The CDR3 consists of 16 residues. Germline CDR1 and CDR2: KGHDR and SFDVKD. V lost 4 bases, J lost 3 bases, and 6 bases stayed unmatched. Researchers took RNA transcripts and amplified the TCR beta CDR3 regions from them. The TCR CDR3 was amplified in a first-round RT-PCR using the HTBI primer set. TCRdb itself ran the multiplex PCR reads through MiXCR, one entry per CDR3 protein. Among more than 550,000 distinct CDR3 sequences listed, approximately 15% were seen once. Across 18 months, stable Graves' hyperthyroidism was marked by no progression to ophthalmopathy.

The chain employs TRBV24-1 and TRBJ2-3; 10 nucleotides agree with TRBD1. The source is a man in his fifties or sixties with Graves' hyperthyroidism. The specimen was blood. CDR3 DNA: TGTGCCACCAGTGACCGGGACAGGGGAGAGACAGATACGCAGTATTTT. The encoded protein is CATSDRDRGETDTQYF.